Listed below are T cell receptor beta chains from one sample, sequenced in a study of cytomegalovirus exposure and HLA in healthy donors. Sequencing used immunoSEQ multiplex PCR; TCRdb keeps in-frame clones, though not all of them. The table lists approximately 150,000 clones, 80% of them singletons. The sequencing input was PBMCs. These TCRs come from a woman aged 40-49 years in good health and CMV-seronegative. Both conserved end residues are part of each CDR3. D genes are given only for firm matches. For some rows the clone size is stated as once, few or many, or as a class when expanded; others skip it.

v_gene	len	abundance	d_gene	j_gene	CDR3aa	CDR3nt
TRBV27	18	-	TRBD2	TRBJ2-7	CASSPGTSGRRGSYEQYF	TGTGCCAGCAGTCCCGGGACTAGCGGGAGAAGAGGGTCATACGAGCAGTACTTC
TRBV7-8	16	-	-	TRBJ1-4	CASSLEFIATNEKLFF	TGTGCCAGCAGCTTGGAGTTCATTGCAACTAATGAAAAACTGTTTTTT
TRBV7-6	15	-	-	TRBJ1-5	CASSWGVDSNQPQHF	TGTGCCAGCAGCTGGGGAGTCGATAGCAATCAGCCCCAGCATTTT
TRBV27	15	-	-	TRBJ1-4	CASSFSTETNEKLFF	TGTGCCAGCAGTTTCTCGACAGAGACTAATGAAAAACTGTTTTTT
TRBV2	15	-	-	TRBJ1-4	CASTYRRVKDEKLFF	TGTGCCAGCACCTACCGTCGGGTTAAAGATGAAAAACTGTTTTTT
TRBV7-2	16	-	TRBD1	TRBJ2-4	CASSMGDRGRENIQYF	TGTGCCAGCAGCATGGGGGACAGGGGGCGGGAAAACATTCAGTACTTC
TRBV2	15	-	-	TRBJ2-5	CASSEVRTAQETQYF	TGTGCCAGCAGTGAAGTCCGGACAGCCCAAGAGACCCAGTACTTC
TRBV29-1	13	-	-	TRBJ2-7	CSVGGGRSYEQYF	TGCAGCGTAGGCGGCGGCCGCTCCTACGAGCAGTACTTC
TRBV11-2	14	-	TRBD2	TRBJ2-7	CASRQLAGSYEQYF	TGTGCCAGCAGGCAGCTAGCGGGGTCCTACGAGCAGTACTTC
TRBV19	16	-	-	TRBJ1-5	CASRTGTRSGNQPQHF	TGTGCCAGTAGAACCGGGACACGGTCTGGCAATCAGCCCCAGCATTTT
TRBV7-9	14	-	-	TRBJ1-4	CASQGGATNEKLFF	TGTGCCTCCCAAGGCGGAGCAACTAATGAAAAACTGTTTTTT
TRBV7-2	15	-	TRBD2	TRBJ2-2	CASSQRAGEVGELFF	TGTGCCAGCAGCCAACGAGCGGGAGAGGTCGGGGAGCTGTTTTTT
TRBV7-9	16	few	TRBD1	TRBJ2-5	CASSRTQGVTKETQYF	TGTGCCAGCAGCCGTACCCAGGGGGTCACCAAAGAGACCCAGTACTTC
TRBV6-1	15	-	-	TRBJ2-1	CASSDSLQAKNEQFF	TGTGCCAGCAGTGACTCCTTACAGGCGAAGAATGAGCAGTTCTTC
TRBV21-1	21	-	-	TRBJ2-7	CASSTQAGQENHRASSYEQYF	TGTGCCAGCAGCACCCAGGCCGGACAGGAGAACCACAGGGCGAGCTCCTACGAGCAGTACTTC
TRBV11-2	15	-	-	TRBJ1-2	CASSLESGPNYGYTF	TGTGCCAGCAGCTTAGAATCAGGGCCTAACTATGGCTACACCTTC
TRBV19	15	-	TRBD2	TRBJ2-1	CASSRMVAGYNEQFF	TGTGCCAGTAGTAGAATGGTAGCGGGCTACAATGAGCAGTTCTTC
TRBV7-2	15	-	TRBD2	TRBJ2-7	CASSVSGSSSYEQYF	TGTGCCAGCAGCGTTAGCGGGTCCAGCTCCTACGAGCAGTACTTC
TRBV12-5	17	-	TRBD2	TRBJ2-3	CASGLATSGRSTDTQYF	TGTGCTAGTGGTTTGGCGACTAGCGGACGGAGCACAGATACGCAGTATTTT
TRBV6-6	15	-	TRBD1	TRBJ1-5	CASELADRGHQLQHF	TGTGCCAGCGAACTCGCCGACAGGGGGCATCAGCTCCAGCATTTT
TRBV4-1	15	few	-	TRBJ1-3	CASSQIPNTANTIYF	TGCGCCAGCAGCCAAATTCCCAATACTGCAAACACCATATATTTT
TRBV19	15	-	-	TRBJ1-6	CASSISDSLYSPLHF	TGTGCCAGTAGTATCTCGGACAGTCTGTATTCACCCCTCCACTTT